This paragraph covers one T cell receptor (beta chain) sequence. V lost 2 bases and J 6 bases, leaving 11 bases between the germline ends. The CDR3 sequence is 14 residues long. Germline loops: CDR1 MDHEN, CDR2 SYDVKM. Sequencing was performed with immunoSEQ multiplex PCR; in TCRdb, only in-frame clones are kept and a portion is missing. The table has fewer than 95,000 clones, approximately 90% seen once. These data are taken from a study of control samples from healthy donors and cancer patients. The clonotype comes from a woman between 45 and 65 years old in good health. The chain has TRBV28 and TRBJ1-5; D possibly corresponds to TRBD1 (5 bases). The sequenced sample was blood. CDR3 in amino acids: CASSLGGEGQPQHF. In DNA, the CDR3 is TGTGCCAGCAGTTTAGGGGGGGAAGGTCAGCCCCAGCATTTT.